These 5 T cell receptor beta chains were all obtained from the same sample, sequenced in a study of shared clonotypes between healthy human individuals. Data came from immunoSEQ multiplex PCR; TCRdb stores just in-frame clones and leaves some out. The table lists some 660,000 clones, 73% of them singletons. Input material: memory CD4+ T cells sorted from blood. Indicated subset: CD45RA-negative fraction. The receptor set was obtained from a woman aged 25 to 45 in good health.

The chain uses TRBV27 and TRBJ1-2; 8 positions match TRBD1. Unmatched junction bases numbered 4, after V lost 6 bases and J lost 1 base. Germline CDR1 MNHEY, CDR2 SMNVEV (reference sequence). The CDR3 spans 14 residues. This CDR3 reads CASRSTGVNYGYTF. The CDR3 region has the DNA TGTGCCAGCAGATCGACAGGGGTTAACTATGGCTACACCTTC.

The chain is built from TRBV19 and TRBJ2-7; no clear D gene. Germline CDR1 reads LNHDA; CDR2 reads SQIVND (reference sequence). The V gene lost 3 bases and the J gene lost 4 bases, with 10 bases spanning the gap. The CDR3 is 13 amino acids. The CDR3 loop is CASSISVEYEQYF. CDR3 nucleotide sequence: TGTGCCAGTAGTATCTCGGTGGAATACGAGCAGTACTTC.

This clone was observed a handful of times. Written as DNA, the CDR3 is TGTGCCAGCAGCCCGAGACAGTACACTGAAGCTTTCTTT. Translated: CASSPRQYTEAFF. J is TRBJ1-1 and V is TRBV28, with D perhaps TRBD1 (5 bases). Trimming took off 6 bases at V and 3 bases at J, with 11 bases between the two ends. Germline CDR1 reads MDHEN; CDR2 reads SYDVKM. There are 13 residues in the CDR3.

The chain combines TRBV28 with TRBJ1-5; the D gene is possibly TRBD1 (6 bases). V was shortened by 7 bases and J by 3 bases, with 16 bases between the two germline ends. CDR1 and CDR2 from the germline V gene are MDHEN and SYDVKM. The CDR3 loop spans 15 amino acids. CDR3 nucleotide sequence: TGTGCCAGCACCCCCTCGGGGGCTTACAATCAGCCCCAGCATTTT. Translation gives CASTPSGAYNQPQHF.

J is TRBJ1-2 and V is TRBV6-1, with D possibly being TRBD1 (5 bases). With 8 bases removed from V and 2 bases from J, the gap between germline ends came to 9 bases. CDR1 MNHNS and CDR2 SASEGT come from the germline V gene. This CDR3 comprises 12 residues. CDR3: CASSYRNYGYTF. The CDR3 DNA reads TGTGCCAGCTCTTACAGGAACTATGGCTACACCTTC.